This passage covers 13 T cell receptor beta chains from one sample sequenced in a study of T cell changes during pregnancy in multiple sclerosis. Clones were sequenced by immunoSEQ multiplex PCR, and TCRdb holds only the in-frame ones, with some missing. The sample has about 77,000 clones, 90% to 95% seen once. The specimen comprised peripheral blood, sampled after pregnancy. The receptor source for this set is a female donor in good health, enrolled as a control in a pregnancy study.

V gene TRBV10-3 combines with J gene TRBJ2-5; 7 bases match TRBD2. The J segment lost 6 bases and the V segment lost 11 bases, leaving 9 bases of the junction unmatched. Per the germline V gene, CDR1 is ENHRY and CDR2 is SYGVKD. The CDR3 sequence is 12 residues long. DNA for the CDR3: TGTGCCGCCGGCGGGGGTGGGAAGACCCAGTACTTC. Residues: CAAGGGGKTQYF.

This chain connects TRBV14 to TRBJ2-7, with D possibly matching TRBD1 (5 bases). Germline values: CDR1 SGHDN, CDR2 FVKESK. Deletions cut 1 base from V and 7 bases from J, with 14 bases between. This CDR3 comprises 14 residues. The CDR3 reads CASSQGGYGWEQYF. The CDR3, as DNA: TGTGCCAGCAGCCAAGGGGGCTATGGATGGGAGCAGTACTTC. The whole variable domain, remainder taken from reference TRBV14 and TRBJ2-7, is EAGVTQFPSHSVIEKGQTVTLRCDPISGHDNLYWYRRVMGKEIKFLLHFVKESKQDESGMPNNRFLAERTGGTYSTLKVQPAELEDSGVYFCASSQGGYGWEQYFGPGTRLTVT.

This chain uses TRBV15 with TRBJ1-1, with 7 bases matching TRBD1. This CDR3 is 15 amino acids long. Germline V gene data show CDR1 as LNHNV and CDR2 as YYDKDF (reference sequence). V lost 5 bases and J lost 6; bases outside the gene matches: 12. The CDR3 loop reads CATSGYRGPTAEAFF. CDR3 DNA sequence: TGTGCCACCAGCGGCTACAGGGGACCTACTGCTGAAGCTTTCTTT.

J is TRBJ2-1 and V is TRBV6-1; TRBD1 agrees at 7 bases. V lost 3 bases and J lost 8; bases outside the gene matches: 16. The germline CDR1 and CDR2 sequences are MNHNS and SASEGT. This CDR3 has 17 amino acids. The CDR3 sequence: CASSDTIPGQPGDEQFF. The DNA for the CDR3 is TGTGCCAGCAGTGATACGATACCGGGACAGCCTGGGGATGAGCAGTTCTTC.

V usage is TRBV7-2 and J usage is TRBJ2-1; maybe TRBD1 (6 bases). Deletions cut 4 bases from V and 2 bases from J, with 12 bases between. The germline CDR1 and CDR2 sequences are SGHTA and FQGNSA. This CDR3 spans 15 amino acids. The CDR3 reads CASSSQGIPYNEQFF. For the CDR3, the DNA is TGTGCCAGCAGCTCCCAGGGGATACCCTACAATGAGCAGTTCTTC.

The gene calls are TRBV5-1 and TRBJ2-1, with 10 bases fitting TRBD2. J was trimmed by 8 bases and V by 10 bases; bases with no gene match: 9. Germline CDR1 SGHRS, CDR2 YFSETQ. This CDR3 is built from 13 residues. CDR3 in amino acids: CAVRTSGSDEQFF. The CDR3 DNA reads TGCGCCGTCCGGACTAGCGGTAGCGATGAGCAGTTCTTC.

The rearrangement joins TRBV15 to TRBJ1-4, with D possibly TRBD1 on 5 matching bases. Germline V gene lookup returns CDR1 LNHNV and CDR2 YYDKDF (reference sequence). The CDR3 contains 17 residues. The ends were cut back, 6 bases at V and 2 bases at J, with 19 bases in the middle. The CDR3 here is CATRGRAGRGTNEKLFF. CDR3 DNA: TGTGCCACCAGAGGGAGGGCAGGGAGGGGCACTAATGAAAAACTGTTTTTT.

The chain recombines TRBV19 with TRBJ1-1; D possibly corresponds to TRBD1 (5 bases). CDR1 and CDR2 (germline): LNHDA, SQIVND (reference sequence). The CDR3 is 13 amino acids. Trimming removed 5 bases at V and 0 bases at J, with 7 bases between. Here the CDR3 reads CASSWGVNTEAFF. In DNA, the CDR3 is TGTGCCAGTAGTTGGGGGGTGAACACTGAAGCTTTCTTT.

This chain links TRBV28 with TRBJ2-7; 9 nucleotides align to TRBD1. With 7 bases clipped from V and 3 bases from J, the junction kept 16 bases outside the gene matches. The CDR3 has 17 amino acids. Looked up from germline, CDR1 is MDHEN and CDR2 is SYDVKM. The CDR3 is CASTPGQGRERHYEQYF. In DNA, the CDR3 is TGTGCCAGCACCCCGGGACAGGGCCGTGAGAGGCACTACGAGCAGTACTTC.

The genes are TRBV11-2 and TRBJ2-2; TRBD1 matches 9 bases. V lost 7 bases and J lost 2; bases outside the gene matches: 11. This CDR3 comprises 17 residues. CDR1 is SGHAT and CDR2 is FQNNGV in the germline V gene. Here the CDR3 reads CASTDTWTGDNTGELFF. The DNA of the CDR3 is TGTGCCAGCACCGACACCTGGACAGGGGATAACACCGGGGAGCTGTTTTTT.

This CDR3 reads CASSFLAGVGGELFF. The CDR3 coding sequence is TGTGCCAGCAGCTTTCTAGCGGGAGTAGGCGGGGAGCTGTTTTTT. The chain is built from TRBV7-3 and TRBJ2-2; 10 nucleotides align to TRBD2. V trimming: 3 bases; J trimming: 7 bases; junction bases outside the gene matches: 5. From germline, CDR1 is SGHTA and CDR2 FQGTGA. There are 15 residues in the CDR3.

This clone occurred once. V usage is TRBV12-2 and J usage is TRBJ2-1; the table calls TRBD1, which could not be checked here. TRBV12-2 is an annotated pseudogene. The CDR3 spans 19 residues. The CDR3 sequence: CASRLRSQGRTYHYNEQFF. In DNA, the CDR3 is TGTGCAAGTCGCTTAAGATCTCAGGGGCGTACCTACCACTACAATGAGCAGTTCTTC.

This sequence joins TRBV7-9 and TRBJ1-1; D is uncertain. The V end was cut by 4 bases, the J end by 3 bases, with 15 bases between. This CDR3 region has 15 residues. Germline V lookup: CDR1 SEHNR, CDR2 FQNEAQ (reference sequence). In nucleotides, the CDR3 is TGTGCCAGCAGCTGGGAGAAACCGAGGGACACTGAAGCTTTCTTT. Translation: CASSWEKPRDTEAFF.